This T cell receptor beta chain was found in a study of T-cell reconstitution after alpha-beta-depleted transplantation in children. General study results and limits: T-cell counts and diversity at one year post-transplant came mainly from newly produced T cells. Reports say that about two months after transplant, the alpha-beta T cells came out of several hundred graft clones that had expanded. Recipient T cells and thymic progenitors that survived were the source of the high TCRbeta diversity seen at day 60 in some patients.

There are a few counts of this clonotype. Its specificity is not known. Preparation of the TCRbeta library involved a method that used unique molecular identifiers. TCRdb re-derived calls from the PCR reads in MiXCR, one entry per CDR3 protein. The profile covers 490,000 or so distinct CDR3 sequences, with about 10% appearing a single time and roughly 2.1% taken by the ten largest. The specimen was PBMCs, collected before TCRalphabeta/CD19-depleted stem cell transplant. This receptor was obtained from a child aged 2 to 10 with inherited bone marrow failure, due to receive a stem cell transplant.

The CDR3 coding sequence is TGTGCCAGCAGGGGGCGATCCGGGGAGCTGTTTTTT. Translating gives CASRGRSGELFF. This chain connects TRBV5-4 to TRBJ2-2; D is possibly TRBD1 (5 bases). The germline CDR1 and CDR2 sequences are SGHNT and YYREEE (reference sequence). This CDR3 spans 12 amino acids. Deletions cut 5 bases from V and 6 bases from J, with 8 bases between.